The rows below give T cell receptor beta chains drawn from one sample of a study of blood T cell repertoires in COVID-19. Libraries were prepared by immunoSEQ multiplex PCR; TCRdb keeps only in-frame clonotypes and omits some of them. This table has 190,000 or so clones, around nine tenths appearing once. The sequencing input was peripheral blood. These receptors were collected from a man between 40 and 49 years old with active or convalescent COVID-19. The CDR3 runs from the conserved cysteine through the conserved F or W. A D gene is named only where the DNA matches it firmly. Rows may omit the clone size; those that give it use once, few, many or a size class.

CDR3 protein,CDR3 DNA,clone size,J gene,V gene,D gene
CSVGWDSYGYTF,TGCAGCGTTGGTTGGGACAGCTATGGCTACACCTTC,many,TRBJ1-2,TRBV29-1,TRBD1
CASSEALTGRYGYTF,TGTGCCAGCAGTGAAGCGTTGACAGGGCGGTATGGCTACACCTTC,NA,TRBJ1-2,TRBV6-1,TRBD1
CASSRGQGGKVAFF,TGTGCCAGCAGTAGAGGACAGGGGGGTAAGGTAGCTTTCTTT,NA,TRBJ1-1,TRBV27,TRBD1
CASSPSPGLRYAQYF,TGTGCCAGCAGCCCGAGCCCGGGACTTCGGTATGCCCAGTACTTC,NA,TRBJ2-5,TRBV5-8,NA
CASSSQAYTEAFF,TGTGCCAGCAGCTCTCAAGCCTACACTGAAGCTTTCTTT,NA,TRBJ1-1,TRBV7-3,NA
CASSEFGRAAFF,TGTGCCAGCAGTGAATTCGGCAGGGCGGCTTTCTTT,NA,TRBJ1-1,TRBV25-1,NA
CASSQGRVEAFF,TGTGCCAGCTCACAGGGGCGAGTTGAAGCTTTCTTT,NA,TRBJ1-1,TRBV18,NA
CASSLVGEKLFF,TGTGCCAGCAGCTTAGTCGGTGAAAAACTGTTTTTT,NA,TRBJ1-4,TRBV7-9,NA
CAWRSGRARATNEKLFF,TGTGCCTGGAGGTCTGGCAGGGCGCGAGCAACTAATGAAAAACTGTTTTTT,NA,TRBJ1-4,TRBV30,NA
CASSPWGSTEEGAQYF,TGTGCCAGCAGCCCTTGGGGTTCAACAGAGGAAGGGGCGCAGTATTTT,once,TRBJ2-3,TRBV7-6,NA
CASSPLFQGDYGYTF,TGTGCCAGCAGCCCACTTTTCCAGGGTGACTATGGCTACACCTTC,NA,TRBJ1-2,TRBV7-2,NA
CASSQAGENTGELFF,TGTGCCAGCAGCCAAGCGGGGGAGAACACCGGGGAGCTGTTTTTT,few,TRBJ2-2,TRBV4-2,NA
CASSVLVTGELFF,TGTGCCAGCAGCGTTCTCGTCACCGGGGAGCTGTTTTTT,NA,TRBJ2-2,TRBV11-2,NA
CASSSSHGGTGYTF,TGTGCCAGCAGCTCCTCACACGGGGGTACGGGCTACACCTTC,NA,TRBJ1-2,TRBV9,NA
CASSQGSGKVVGELFF,TGTGCCAGCAGCCAAGGTTCAGGGAAAGTGGTCGGGGAGCTGTTTTTT,NA,TRBJ2-2,TRBV4-2,NA
CASSHLAGTGNSPLHF,TGCGCCAGCAGCCACCTAGCCGGGACAGGGAACTCACCCCTCCACTTT,NA,TRBJ1-6,TRBV4-3,TRBD1
CATSAGTGGYNEQFF,TGTGCCACCAGTGCCGGGACAGGGGGATACAATGAGCAGTTCTTC,NA,TRBJ2-1,TRBV24-1,TRBD1
CASSMAGESHEQYF,TGTGCCAGTAGTATGGCAGGGGAGTCCCACGAGCAGTACTTC,once,TRBJ2-7,TRBV19,NA
CASTLVGGNTEAFF,TGTGCCAGCACCCTCGTAGGGGGGAACACTGAAGCTTTCTTT,NA,TRBJ1-1,TRBV27,NA
CASSKQGGNQPQHF,TGTGCCAGCAGCAAACAGGGCGGCAATCAGCCCCAGCATTTT,NA,TRBJ1-5,TRBV7-9,NA
CASSPNRGGSGNTIYF,TGTGCCAGCTCACCCAACAGGGGAGGCTCTGGAAACACCATATATTTT,NA,TRBJ1-3,TRBV18,TRBD1
CASRWTGGSTEAFF,TGTGCCAGCAGATGGACAGGGGGGAGTACTGAAGCTTTCTTT,NA,TRBJ1-1,TRBV28,TRBD1
CASSSSGGLETQYF,TGTGCCAGCAGTTCGAGCGGGGGGCTAGAGACCCAGTACTTC,NA,TRBJ2-5,TRBV6-2/TRBV6-3,TRBD2
CASSLGLGLHFSEQYF,TGTGCCAGCAGTTTAGGTCTGGGACTCCACTTTAGCGAGCAGTACTTC,NA,TRBJ2-7,TRBV27,NA
CASSFGQMNTEAFF,TGTGCCAGCAGCTTCGGACAGATGAACACTGAAGCTTTCTTT,NA,TRBJ1-1,TRBV7-2,NA
CASSYHINTGELFF,TGTGCCAGCAGCTACCACATAAACACCGGGGAGCTGTTTTTT,NA,TRBJ2-2,TRBV5-4,NA
CAWSNPGRHDYTF,TGTGCCTGGAGTAACCCTGGGCGTCATGACTACACCTTC,NA,TRBJ1-2,TRBV30,NA
CASSQDLGPGNTIYF,TGCGCCAGCAGCCAAGATCTGGGGCCCGGGAACACCATATATTTT,few,TRBJ1-3,TRBV4-1,NA
CASSLLADYTTDTQYF,TGCGCCAGCAGCCTGTTAGCGGACTACACCACAGATACGCAGTATTTT,NA,TRBJ2-3,TRBV5-1,NA
CASSDSGTGNEKLFF,TGTGCCAGCAGTGACTCCGGGACAGGAAATGAAAAACTGTTTTTT,NA,TRBJ1-4,TRBV25-1,TRBD1
CASSSVASGANVLTF,TGTGCCAGTAGCTCGGTTGCTTCTGGGGCCAACGTCCTGACTTTC,NA,TRBJ2-6,TRBV19,NA
CASSFLAGAYEQYF,TGTGCCAGCAGTTTCCTAGCGGGGGCCTACGAGCAGTACTTC,NA,TRBJ2-7,TRBV27,TRBD2
CASSQWGQGVHNEQFF,TGTGCCAGCAGCCAGTGGGGTCAGGGGGTCCACAATGAGCAGTTCTTC,once,TRBJ2-1,TRBV3-1/TRBV3-2,TRBD1
CASSHGLAYEQFF,TGTGCCAGCAGCCACGGACTAGCATATGAGCAGTTCTTC,NA,TRBJ2-1,TRBV5-4,TRBD2
CASGPGLNNEQFF,TGTGCCAGCGGACCGGGACTCAACAATGAGCAGTTCTTC,NA,TRBJ2-1,TRBV11-2,NA
CASSPNGQGSGNTIYF,TGCGCCAGCAGCCCCAACGGACAGGGCTCTGGAAACACCATATATTTT,NA,TRBJ1-3,TRBV5-1,TRBD1
CASSQTGGAYF,TGTGCCAGCAGCCAAACAGGGGGTGCGTACTTC,once,TRBJ2-7,TRBV5-5,TRBD1
CASSQVGGLQETQYF,TGTGCCAGCAGCCAAGTCGGAGGATTGCAAGAGACCCAGTACTTC,few,TRBJ2-5,TRBV14,NA